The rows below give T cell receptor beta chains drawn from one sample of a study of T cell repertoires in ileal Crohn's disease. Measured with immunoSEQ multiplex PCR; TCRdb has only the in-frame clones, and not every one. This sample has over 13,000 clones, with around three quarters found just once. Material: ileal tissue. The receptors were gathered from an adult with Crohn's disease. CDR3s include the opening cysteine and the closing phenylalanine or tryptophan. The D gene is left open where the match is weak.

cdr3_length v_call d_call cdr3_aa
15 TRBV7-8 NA CASSRGDTMNTEAFF
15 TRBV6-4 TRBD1 CASSERTGDNTEAFF
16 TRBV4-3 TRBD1 CASSQVTGGSVYGYTF
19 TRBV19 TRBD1 CASRRGRTGTGGVNQPQHF
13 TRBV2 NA CASSGGRNSPLHF
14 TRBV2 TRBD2 CASGLEGNTGELFF
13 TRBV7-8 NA CASSLSTIYGYTF
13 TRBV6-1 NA CASSDLGVGELFF
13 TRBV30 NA CAWSRGRAGEAFF
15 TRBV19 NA CASSISLTPGTEAFF
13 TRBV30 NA CAWSSTLNTEAFF
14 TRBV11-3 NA CASRVSGLVDEQFF
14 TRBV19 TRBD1 CASSPGQKNSPLHF
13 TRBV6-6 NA CASSYGGTGELFF
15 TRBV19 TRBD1 CASSEDRGTNYGYTF
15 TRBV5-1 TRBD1 CASNTQGAGTDTQYF